A single sample is the source of the 26 T cell receptor beta chains below, sequenced in a study of T cell responses to AZD1222 COVID-19 vaccine. Sequenced by immunoSEQ multiplex PCR; TCRdb stores in-frame clones only, minus some. The sample holds roughly 150,000 clones, about nine tenths seen once. The specimen was peripheral blood, collected 28 days after the second AZD1222 dose. These TCRs come from an adult who received the AZD1222 COVID-19 vaccine.

V usage is TRBV5-1 and J usage is TRBJ2-1, with 11 nucleotides matching TRBD2. V trimming: 4 bases; J trimming: 6 bases; junction bases outside the gene matches: 6. This CDR3 spans 15 amino acids. Germline-derived CDR1 and CDR2 are SGHRS and YFSETQ. The CDR3 region has the DNA TGCGCCAGCAGCCCGACTAGCGGGGCCCTCAATGAGCAGTTCTTC. Translation gives CASSPTSGALNEQFF. Based on the CDR3 plus reference TRBV5-1 and TRBJ2-1, the full variable domain is KAGVTQTPRYLIKTRGQQVTLSCSPISGHRSVSWYQQTPGQGLQFLFEYFSETQRNKGNFPGRFSGRQFSNSRSEMNVSTLELGDSALYLCASSPTSGALNEQFFGPGTRLTVL.

The chain recombines TRBV5-6 with TRBJ1-1, with a possible D match to TRBD1 (5 bases). The CDR3 has 12 residues. Trimming took 3 bases from V and 7 from J, leaving 10 bases between them. CDR1 and CDR2 from the germline V gene are SGHDT and YYEEEE. This CDR3 is CASSSMRGEAFF. CDR3 DNA: TGTGCCAGCAGCTCGATGAGGGGTGAAGCTTTCTTT.

The gene calls are TRBV7-9 and TRBJ1-1; no firm D call. With 6 bases removed from V and 4 bases from J, the gap between germline ends came to 9 bases. From germline, CDR1 is SEHNR and CDR2 FQNEAQ (reference sequence). The CDR3 contains 12 residues. DNA for the CDR3: TGTGCCAGCAGTCATGGTGGCACTGAAGCTTTCTTT. Translating it yields CASSHGGTEAFF.

The V gene is TRBV6-5, the J gene TRBJ1-1; 7 nucleotides align to TRBD1. Germline loops: CDR1 MNHEY, CDR2 SVGAGI. The CDR3 has 13 amino acids. Trimming cost V 7 bases and J 5 bases; bases outside gene matches: 7. As DNA, the CDR3 is TGTGCCAGCACCAGACAGGGTTCTACTGAAGCTTTCTTT. It encodes CASTRQGSTEAFF.

The CDR3 nucleotides read TGTGCCAGCAGCTTGGATAGCGGGGGGAGTCCAGATACGCAGTATTTT. Translation: CASSLDSGGSPDTQYF. The chain couples TRBV5-4 to TRBJ2-3; 10 positions agree with TRBD2. This CDR3 spans 16 amino acids. Losses at the gene ends were 0 bases for V and 4 bases for J; bases not matched to a gene: 5. CDR1 is SGHNT and CDR2 is YYREEE in the germline V gene (reference sequence).

The chain employs TRBV6-1 and TRBJ2-3, with TRBD2 as a possible D gene (5 bases). This CDR3 is built from 16 residues. V lost 4 bases and J 2 bases, leaving 16 bases between the germline ends. Germline V gene lookup returns CDR1 MNHNS and CDR2 SASEGT. Here the CDR3 DNA reads TGTGCCAGCAGTGGCCCGACGGACTGGGTCACAGATACGCAGTATTTT. This translates into CASSGPTDWVTDTQYF.

The genes are TRBV30 and TRBJ2-4, with D unresolved. V lost 1 base and J lost 9, with 13 bases in between. Germline CDR1 reads GTSNPN; CDR2 reads SVGIG (reference sequence). The CDR3 spans 13 residues. In nucleotides, the CDR3 is TGTGCCTGGAGTGATGAGTCGTTTGGCATTCAGTACTTC. Residues: CAWSDESFGIQYF. Combining the CDR3 with reference TRBV30 and TRBJ2-4 gives the whole variable domain SQTIHQWPATLVQPVGSPLSLECTVEGTSNPNLYWYRQAAGRGLQLLFYSVGIGQISSEVPQNLSASRPQDRQFILSSKKLLLSDSGFYLCAWSDESFGIQYFGAGTRLSVL.

The V call is TRBV7-3, the J call TRBJ2-4, with 12 bases identical to TRBD1. CDR3 length equals 14 residues. Germline CDR1 is SGHTA and CDR2 is FQGTGA. V gave up 5 bases and J gave up 16 bases; unmatched junction bases: 12. CDR3 DNA: TGTGCCAGCAGCCCCCTGGGGACAGGGGGCGCGCTCTACTTC. Protein sequence: CASSPLGTGGALYF.

The table lists this clone with a count of one. The chain joins TRBV2 to TRBJ1-3; D possibly corresponds to TRBD1 (5 bases). The CDR3 sequence is 16 residues long. V was shortened by 3 bases and J by 0 bases, with 12 bases between the two germline ends. The germline V gene encodes CDR1 SNHLY and CDR2 FYNNEI. DNA for the CDR3: TGTGCCAGCAGTGAGGCGGGACGTAGCTCTGGAAACACCATATATTTT. This gives the protein CASSEAGRSSGNTIYF.

This chain uses TRBV6-2 or TRBV6-3 with TRBJ2-7, with D maybe TRBD2 (5 bases). The ends were cut back, 9 bases at V and 2 bases at J, with 17 bases in the middle. Germline assignment: CDR1 MNHEY and CDR2 SVGEGT. The CDR3 length is 14 residues. CDR3 sequence: CASSRASHPYEQYF. The CDR3 bases are TGTGCCAGTAGCCGAGCTAGCCATCCCTACGAGCAGTACTTC.

V usage is TRBV27 and J usage is TRBJ1-1; the match to TRBD1 covers 8 bases. The ends lost 5 bases at V and 4 bases at J; junction bases unmatched: 0. The CDR3 covers 12 residues. Germline lookup yields CDR1 MNHEY and CDR2 SMNVEV (reference sequence). The CDR3: CASSQGATEAFF. CDR3 in DNA: TGTGCCAGCAGTCAGGGGGCCACTGAAGCTTTCTTT.

The CDR3 DNA is TGTGCCAGTACGCCGGGCGCAAATTACAATGAGCAGTTCTTC. This translates into CASTPGANYNEQFF. This chain links TRBV19 with TRBJ2-1; D ambiguous. In germline, CDR1 is LNHDA, CDR2 SQIVND (reference sequence). This CDR3 comprises 14 residues. V was clipped by 7 bases and J by 4 bases, with 14 bases between them.

The chain uses TRBV7-8 and TRBJ1-4; D ambiguous. The V gene's germline CDR1 is SGHVS and CDR2 FQNEAQ. Deletions cut 3 bases from V and 8 bases from J, with 7 bases between. The CDR3 is made up of 12 amino acids. Here the CDR3 DNA reads TGTGCCAGCAGCTTTGGCCGGGAAAAACTGTTTTTT. Amino acid sequence: CASSFGREKLFF.

This chain uses TRBV27 with TRBJ2-2, with TRBD2 identical over 14 bases. Germline V CDR1 and CDR2: MNHEY, SMNVEV (reference sequence). The CDR3 sequence is 17 residues long. Losses at the gene ends were 0 bases for V and 6 bases for J; bases not matched to a gene: 3. CDR3 region: CASSLSGLAGGPGELFF. CDR3 nucleotide sequence: TGTGCCAGCAGTTTATCCGGACTAGCGGGGGGCCCCGGGGAGCTGTTTTTT.

The rearrangement links TRBV6-6 to TRBJ1-5, with D unresolved. Germline V gene data show CDR1 as MNHNY and CDR2 as SVGAGI (reference sequence). Trimming removed 6 bases at V and 5 bases at J, with 8 bases between. The CDR3 has 12 residues. The CDR3 DNA reads TGTGCCAGCAGCCCTGATTATCAGCCCCAGCATTTT. It specifies CASSPDYQPQHF.

V gene TRBV5-1 combines with J gene TRBJ2-3, with D tentatively TRBD2 (5 bases). From germline, CDR1 is SGHRS and CDR2 YFSETQ. This CDR3 has 18 residues. Between the trimmed V and J ends, which lost 0 bases and 11 bases, there was a span of 28 bases. The CDR3 loop is CASSLGEGQDLFGAMQYF. The CDR3, as DNA: TGCGCCAGCAGCTTGGGAGAGGGTCAGGATTTGTTCGGAGCGATGCAGTATTTT.

The chain employs TRBV27 and TRBJ2-1; 14 bases match TRBD2. This CDR3 has 22 residues. Germline V gene sequence: CDR1 MNHEY, CDR2 SMNVEV (reference sequence). V lost 5 bases to trimming and J lost 0 bases; unmatched junction nucleotides: 18. In DNA form, the CDR3 reads TGTGCCAGCAGTATACCCCGGGACTCCCGGACTAGCGGGAGGAGCTCCTACAATGAGCAGTTCTTC. Protein sequence: CASSIPRDSRTSGRSSYNEQFF.

Concerning this clone itself: The germline gene is not matched at one end of the junction; a read error may be the cause. Written as DNA, the CDR3 is TGTGCCAGCAGCTTTGGTCCTTTC. This codes for CASSFGPF. V and J are TRBV5-6 and TRBJ1-2; D ambiguous. The CDR3 covers 8 residues. The germline CDR1 and CDR2 sequences are SGHDT and YYEEEE.

The chain carries TRBV18 and TRBJ2-5; 14 bases are shared with TRBD2. The CDR3 spans 18 residues. Germline trimming cut 3 bases from V and 0 bases from J; bases unmatched to any gene: 6. Germline V gene data show CDR1 as KGHSH and CDR2 as LQKENI. CDR3 loop: CASSPRTSGGPYQETQYF. The CDR3 DNA reads TGTGCCAGCTCACCGCGGACTAGCGGGGGGCCCTACCAAGAGACCCAGTACTTC.

This clone is a singleton in its sample. The V and J genes are TRBV18 and TRBJ1-5; 8 bases are shared with TRBD1. From germline, CDR1 is KGHSH and CDR2 LQKENI. This CDR3 is 17 amino acids long. The V gene end was trimmed by 1 base and the J gene end by 0 bases; junction bases not matched to a gene: 5. The CDR3 coding sequence is TGTGCCAGCTCACCACTAAGGACAGGGAATAGCAATCAGCCCCAGCATTTT. Its translation is CASSPLRTGNSNQPQHF.

This chain joins TRBV10-3 and TRBJ2-7; TRBD1 might be the D (6 bases). Trimming shortened V by 2 bases and J by 3 bases, and 8 bases separated the two germline ends. This CDR3 region has 13 residues. Germline-derived CDR1 and CDR2 are ENHRY and SYGVKD. Here the CDR3 DNA reads TGTGCCATCAGTGAGACAGGGAACTACGAGCAGTACTTC. Amino acids: CAISETGNYEQYF.

The rearrangement joins TRBV19 to TRBJ2-7, with D tentatively TRBD1 (6 bases). CDR3 length: 14 amino acids. Trimming stripped 3 bases from V and 7 bases from J, with 16 bases between. Germline V gives CDR1 LNHDA, CDR2 SQIVND (reference sequence). The CDR3 nucleotides read TGTGCCAGTAGTATTTCTGGTGGGGGCGGGGAGCAGTACTTC. Its protein is CASSISGGGGEQYF.

CDR3 residues: CASSQDRSGAGETQYF. CDR3 nucleotide sequence: TGCGCCAGCAGCCAAGATCGGTCAGGGGCGGGGGAGACCCAGTACTTC. The rearrangement joins TRBV4-1 to TRBJ2-5; D could derive from TRBD1 or TRBD2 (6 bases each). The CDR3 covers 16 residues. The germline CDR1 and CDR2 sequences are MGHRA and YSYEKL. The ends were cut back, 0 bases at V and 5 bases at J, with 16 bases in the middle.

The J gene is TRBJ1-1, the V gene TRBV2; TRBD1 matches 8 bases. The J segment lost 7 bases and the V segment lost 6 bases, leaving 1 base of the junction unmatched. There are 11 residues in the CDR3. Germline CDR1 is SNHLY and CDR2 is FYNNEI. The CDR3 coding sequence is TGTGCCAGCAGGGGGACAGGTGAAGCTTTCTTT. Translated: CASRGTGEAFF.

The rearrangement joins TRBV6-5 to TRBJ1-5; TRBD1 matches 9 bases. Trimming at V came to 10 bases and at J to 0 bases, leaving 4 bases not matched to a gene. From germline, CDR1 is MNHEY and CDR2 SVGAGI. The CDR3 extends over 14 amino acids. The DNA for the CDR3 is TGTGCCATTGGGGACAGGGTTAGCAATCAGCCCCAGCATTTT. This codes for CAIGDRVSNQPQHF.

The CDR3 sequence is CASRPASGKEKLFF. CDR3 DNA sequence: TGTGCCAGCAGGCCAGCGTCTGGGAAAGAAAAACTGTTTTTT. The chain has TRBV7-9 and TRBJ1-4, with D unclear. Germline CDR1 and CDR2: SEHNR and FQNEAQ (reference sequence). The CDR3 extends over 14 amino acids. The V end lost 6 bases, the J end lost 8 bases, and 16 bases lay between the germline ends.